This T cell receptor beta chain originates from a study of neoadjuvant anti-PD-1 for oral cavity cancer. Study-wide findings and caveats: Greater tumor shrinkage accompanied bigger post-treatment sizes of preexisting clones.

Germline V gives CDR1 SGHRS, CDR2 YFSETQ. V was trimmed by 0 bases and J by 7 bases, leaving 13 bases between them. This CDR3 is built from 15 residues. Survey sequencing of tumors mostly used 4 to 5.5 ug DNA, two replicates. The table came from immunoSEQ multiplex PCR; TCRdb's copy has only in-frame clones and leaves some out. Of 20,000 to 25,000 clones listed, more than 40% are singletons. This clone was seen a few times. Its antigen is currently unknown. Regarding time point: after neoadjuvant nivolumab, at surgical resection. These oral cavity squamous cell carcinomas were HPV-negative and locally advanced.

The starting material was tumor tissue, obtained after nivolumab (anti-PD-1) treatment. The clonotype comes from a person aged 40 to 85 with oral cavity squamous cell carcinoma. The chain couples TRBV5-1 to TRBJ1-4; tentative D call: TRBD1 (6 bases). The CDR3, as DNA: TGCGCCAGCAGCTTGGCAGGGGATGGGAGTGAAAAACTGTTTTTT. Its protein product is CASSLAGDGSEKLFF.